A selection of T cell receptor beta chains follows, all from one sample in a study of blood T cells in healthy people across ages. TCRdb passed the 5' RACE reads through MiXCR, listing each CDR3 protein once. Here the sample spans about 750,000 distinct CDR3 sequences, roughly 53% being singletons. The specimen was blood. These receptors were collected from an elderly man in good health. Both conserved end residues are trimmed from each CDR3. Each record gives: J gene, V gene, clone size, CDR3 protein. The size of a clone is reported for some rows only, either as once, few or many, or as a class for expanded clones.

J gene: -
V gene: TRBV25-1
clone size: -
CDR3 protein: ASSGDRGSSYEQY

J gene: TRBJ2-5
V gene: TRBV27
clone size: few
CDR3 protein: ASSPRLAGGPGETQY

J gene: TRBJ2-1
V gene: TRBV5-1
clone size: -
CDR3 protein: ACSPGAYNEQF

J gene: TRBJ2-4
V gene: TRBV3-1
clone size: -
CDR3 protein: ASSQVGTDGIQY

J gene: TRBJ1-5
V gene: TRBV18
clone size: -
CDR3 protein: ASSPQATESPQH

J gene: TRBJ2-3
V gene: TRBV20-1
clone size: -
CDR3 protein: SAHLSSRDAY

J gene: -
V gene: TRBV28
clone size: -
CDR3 protein: ASSLVGTAYEQY

J gene: TRBJ1-4
V gene: TRBV18
clone size: -
CDR3 protein: ASSPSTGDEKLF

J gene: TRBJ2-1
V gene: TRBV28
clone size: -
CDR3 protein: ASSPPGLRAYEQF

J gene: TRBJ2-1
V gene: TRBV6-5
clone size: -
CDR3 protein: ASSYSFYNEQF

J gene: -
V gene: TRBV29-1
clone size: once
CDR3 protein: SVGRGGGTSYDEQY

J gene: TRBJ2-2
V gene: TRBV11-2
clone size: once
CDR3 protein: ASSISNFVQNTGELF

J gene: TRBJ2-5
V gene: TRBV21-1
clone size: -
CDR3 protein: ASSNPHGPYQETQY

J gene: TRBJ2-4
V gene: TRBV5-1
clone size: few
CDR3 protein: ASSVAQQNIQY

J gene: TRBJ2-1
V gene: TRBV27
clone size: -
CDR3 protein: ASRLSAGYNEQF

J gene: TRBJ2-4
V gene: TRBV12-3/TRBV12-4
clone size: -
CDR3 protein: ASSQRQALAKNIQY

J gene: TRBJ2-7
V gene: TRBV7-6
clone size: few
CDR3 protein: ASSLPRTSYEQY

J gene: TRBJ2-2
V gene: TRBV6-1
clone size: -
CDR3 protein: ASSSILKIGELF

J gene: TRBJ1-4
V gene: TRBV12-3/TRBV12-4
clone size: -
CDR3 protein: ASSFTGGFGEKLF

J gene: TRBJ2-7
V gene: TRBV25-1
clone size: -
CDR3 protein: ASRSLTSSEQY

J gene: TRBJ2-7
V gene: TRBV4-1
clone size: once
CDR3 protein: ASSQAGTEVTYEQY

J gene: -
V gene: TRBV7-8
clone size: -
CDR3 protein: ASSLAWASGRVPYEQY

J gene: TRBJ2-1
V gene: TRBV12-5
clone size: -
CDR3 protein: ASGHTGDEQF

J gene: -
V gene: TRBV7-2
clone size: few
CDR3 protein: ASSSGRGPYEQY

J gene: TRBJ2-1
V gene: TRBV27
clone size: few
CDR3 protein: ASSRKLVGNEQF